This TCR beta chain was recovered during a study of cytomegalovirus exposure and HLA in healthy donors. This PCR relied on a set of 60 Vbeta primers and 13 Jbeta primers. Sequencing used immunoSEQ multiplex PCR; TCRdb keeps in-frame clones, though not all of them. The table records 90,000 to 100,000 clones, approximately 79% of them present only once. The receptor's source is a woman aged 60-75 years in good health and CMV-seropositive. Sequenced input: PBMCs.

DNA of the CDR3: TGTGCCAGCAGTTCCACCAGGAGGCTTGGCGAAAAACTGTTTTTT. Protein product: CASSSTRRLGEKLFF. The rearrangement joins TRBV28 to TRBJ1-4; D not resolved. The CDR3 loop spans 15 amino acids. Per germline, CDR1 MDHEN and CDR2 SYDVKM. V was clipped by 4 bases and J by 8 bases, with 17 bases between them.